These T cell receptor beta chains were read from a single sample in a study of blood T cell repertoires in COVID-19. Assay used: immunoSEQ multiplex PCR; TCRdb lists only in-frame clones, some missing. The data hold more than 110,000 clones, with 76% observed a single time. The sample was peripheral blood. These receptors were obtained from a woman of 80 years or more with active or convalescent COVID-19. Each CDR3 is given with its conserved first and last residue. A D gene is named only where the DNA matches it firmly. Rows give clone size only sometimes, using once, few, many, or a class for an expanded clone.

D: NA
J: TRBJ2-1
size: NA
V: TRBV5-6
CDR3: CASSLSGGGLYNEQFF
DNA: TGTGCCAGCAGCTTGTCGGGGGGCGGATTATACAATGAGCAGTTCTTC

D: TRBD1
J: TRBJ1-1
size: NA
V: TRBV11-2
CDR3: CASSRGQGRDPEAFF
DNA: TGTGCCAGCAGCCGGGGACAGGGAAGAGACCCTGAAGCTTTCTTT

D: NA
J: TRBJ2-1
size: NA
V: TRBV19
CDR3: CASRSRDLNNEQFF
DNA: TGTGCCAGTAGATCCAGGGACTTGAACAATGAGCAGTTCTTC

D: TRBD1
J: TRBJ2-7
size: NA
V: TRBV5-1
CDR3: CASSPRDRGGYEQYF
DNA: TGCGCCAGCAGCCCACGCGACAGGGGCGGGTACGAGCAGTACTTC

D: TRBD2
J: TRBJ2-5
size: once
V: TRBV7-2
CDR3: CASSFQRGVRETQYF
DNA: TGTGCCAGCAGTTTTCAGCGGGGGGTCAGGGAGACCCAGTACTTC

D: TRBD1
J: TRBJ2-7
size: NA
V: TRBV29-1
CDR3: CSVEGIRDRGTYEQYF
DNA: TGCAGCGTTGAGGGGATTCGGGACAGGGGTACTTACGAGCAGTACTTC

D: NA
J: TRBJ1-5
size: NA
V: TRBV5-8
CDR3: CASSYWWGDSSNQPQHF
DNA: TGTGCCAGCAGCTACTGGTGGGGGGATAGTAGCAATCAGCCCCAGCATTTT

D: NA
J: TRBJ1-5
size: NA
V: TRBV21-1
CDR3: CASSQHRDRVPNQPQHF
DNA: TGTGCCAGCAGCCAACACCGGGACAGGGTTCCCAATCAGCCCCAGCATTTT

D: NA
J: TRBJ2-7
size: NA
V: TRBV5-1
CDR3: CASSLEAGEFYEQYF
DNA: TGCGCCAGCAGCTTGGAGGCGGGCGAATTCTACGAGCAGTACTTC

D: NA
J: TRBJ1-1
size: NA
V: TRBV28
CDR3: CASSSGLLTGTEAFF
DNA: TGTGCCAGCAGTTCGGGACTGCTGACGGGCACTGAAGCTTTCTTT

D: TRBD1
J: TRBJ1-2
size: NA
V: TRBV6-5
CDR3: CASRGQGVNYGYTF
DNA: TGTGCCAGCAGGGGACAGGGGGTTAACTATGGCTACACCTTC

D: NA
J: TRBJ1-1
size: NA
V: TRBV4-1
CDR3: CASSQGILGGFREAFF
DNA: TGCGCCAGCAGCCAAGGGATCTTAGGCGGATTTAGGGAAGCTTTCTTT

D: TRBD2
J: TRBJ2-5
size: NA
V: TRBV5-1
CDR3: CASSRSTSGGGQETQYF
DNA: TGCGCCAGCAGTCGATCGACTAGCGGGGGAGGACAAGAGACCCAGTACTTC

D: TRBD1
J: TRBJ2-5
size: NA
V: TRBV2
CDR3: CASSWGQGNQETQYF
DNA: TGTGCCAGCAGTTGGGGACAGGGGAACCAAGAGACCCAGTACTTC

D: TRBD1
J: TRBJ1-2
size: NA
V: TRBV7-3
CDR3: CASSSRQGYGYTF
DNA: TGTGCCAGCAGCTCACGACAGGGATATGGCTACACCTTC

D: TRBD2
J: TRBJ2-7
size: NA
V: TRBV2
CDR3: CASSPRGEGEQYF
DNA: TGTGCCAGCAGTCCGCGGGGGGAGGGCGAGCAGTACTTC

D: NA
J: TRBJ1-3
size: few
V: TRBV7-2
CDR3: CASSPRNTIYF
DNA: TGTGCCAGCAGCCCAAGAAACACCATATATTTT

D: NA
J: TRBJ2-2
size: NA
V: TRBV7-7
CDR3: CASSLGQNTGELFF
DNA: TGTGCTAGCAGCTTAGGGCAGAACACCGGGGAGCTGTTTTTT

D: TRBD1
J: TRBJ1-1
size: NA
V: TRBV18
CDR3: CASSPRQGEAFF
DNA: TGTGCCAGCTCACCCCGACAGGGTGAAGCTTTCTTT

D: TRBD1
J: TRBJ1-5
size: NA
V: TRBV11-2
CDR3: CASSYGQGTQPQHF
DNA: TGTGCCAGCAGCTACGGACAGGGGACTCAGCCCCAGCATTTT

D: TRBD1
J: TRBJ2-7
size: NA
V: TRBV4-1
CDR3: CASSQTGGILSYEQYF
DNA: TGCGCCAGCAGCCAGACAGGGGGCATTCTGTCCTACGAGCAGTACTTC

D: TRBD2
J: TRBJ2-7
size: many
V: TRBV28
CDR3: CASTRGTSGGPNQDEQYF
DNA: TGTGCCAGCACCAGGGGGACTAGCGGGGGCCCCAACCAGGACGAGCAGTACTTC

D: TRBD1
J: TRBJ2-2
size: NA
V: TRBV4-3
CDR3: CASSRDRGLNTGELFF
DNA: TGCGCCAGCAGCCGGGACAGGGGGCTTAACACCGGGGAGCTGTTTTTT

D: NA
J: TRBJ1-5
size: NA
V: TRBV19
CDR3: CASSIDQGSSNQPQHF
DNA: TGTGCCAGTAGTATAGATCAGGGTTCTAGCAATCAGCCCCAGCATTTT

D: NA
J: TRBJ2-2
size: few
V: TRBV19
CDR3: CASSISLGELFF
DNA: TGTGCCAGTAGTATCTCCCTCGGGGAGCTGTTTTTT

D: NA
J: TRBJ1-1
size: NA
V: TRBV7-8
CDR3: CASRPPGRGTEAFF
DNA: TGTGCCAGCAGGCCCCCCGGGAGGGGGACTGAAGCTTTCTTT

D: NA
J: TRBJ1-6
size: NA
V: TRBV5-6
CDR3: CASSFLQPRDSPLHF
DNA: TGTGCCAGCAGCTTCCTACAGCCCAGGGATTCACCCCTCCACTTT

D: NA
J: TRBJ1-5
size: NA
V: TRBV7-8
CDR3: CASSPQTANSNQPQHF
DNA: TGTGCCAGCAGCCCCCAGACAGCGAATAGCAATCAGCCCCAGCATTTT

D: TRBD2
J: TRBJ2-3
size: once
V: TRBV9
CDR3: CASSVGGGGNGDTQYF
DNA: TGTGCCAGCAGCGTAGGTGGCGGGGGGAATGGAGATACGCAGTATTTT

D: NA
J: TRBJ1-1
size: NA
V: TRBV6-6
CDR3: CASRATEAFF
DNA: TGTGCCAGCAGGGCCACTGAAGCTTTCTTT

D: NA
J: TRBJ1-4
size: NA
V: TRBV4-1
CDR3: CASSPGSNNEKLFF
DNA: TGCGCCAGCAGCCCCGGGTCAAATAATGAAAAACTGTTTTTT

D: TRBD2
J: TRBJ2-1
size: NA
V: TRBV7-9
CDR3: CASSFSGGLNNEQFF
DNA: TGTGCCAGCAGCTTTAGCGGGGGGCTTAATAATGAGCAGTTCTTC

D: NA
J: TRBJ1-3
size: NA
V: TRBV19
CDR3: CASSIRAAGNTIYF
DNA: TGTGCCAGTTCAATCAGGGCAGCCGGAAACACCATATATTTT

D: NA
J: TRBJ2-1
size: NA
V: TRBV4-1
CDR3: CASSPHLSGEQFF
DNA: TGCGCCAGCAGCCCCCACCTGTCGGGTGAGCAGTTCTTC

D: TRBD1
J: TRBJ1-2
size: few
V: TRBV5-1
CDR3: CASSPRTGGYNYGYTF
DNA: TGCGCCAGCAGCCCCCGGACAGGGGGGTATAACTATGGCTACACCTTC

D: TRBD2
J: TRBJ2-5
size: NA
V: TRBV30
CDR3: CAWSVAYWAGGNQETQYF
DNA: TGTGCCTGGAGTGTGGCCTACTGGGCGGGGGGGAACCAAGAGACCCAGTACTTC

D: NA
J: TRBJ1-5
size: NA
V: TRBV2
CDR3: CASSEREGNQPQHF
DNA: TGTGCCAGCAGTGAACGGGAGGGCAATCAGCCCCAGCATTTT

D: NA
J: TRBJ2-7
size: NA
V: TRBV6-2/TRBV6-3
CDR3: CASSRDIYEQYF
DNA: TGTGCCAGCAGCAGGGACATCTACGAGCAGTACTTC

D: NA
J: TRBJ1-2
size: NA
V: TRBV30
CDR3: CAWKRIEGYTF
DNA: TGTGCCTGGAAGCGGATTGAGGGCTACACCTTC

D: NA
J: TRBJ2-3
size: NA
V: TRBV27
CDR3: CASSGAGANTDTQYF
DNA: TGTGCCAGCAGTGGGGCAGGGGCTAACACAGATACGCAGTATTTT

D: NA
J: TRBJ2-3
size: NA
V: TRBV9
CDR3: CASSALAWSTDTQYF
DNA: TGTGCCAGCAGCGCCCTAGCGTGGAGCACAGATACGCAGTATTTT

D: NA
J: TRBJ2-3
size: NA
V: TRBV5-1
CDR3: CASSRWGGTDTQYF
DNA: TGCGCCAGCAGTCGCTGGGGAGGAACAGATACGCAGTATTTT

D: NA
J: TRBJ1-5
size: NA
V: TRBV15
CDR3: CATSRGLGNQPQHF
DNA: TGTGCCACCAGCAGGGGGCTCGGCAATCAGCCCCAGCATTTT

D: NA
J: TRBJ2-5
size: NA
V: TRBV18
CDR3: CASSPLAGETQYF
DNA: TGTGCCAGCTCACCGTTGGCGGGAGAGACCCAGTACTTC

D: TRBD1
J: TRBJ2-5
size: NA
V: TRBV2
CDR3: CASSRDSQETQYF
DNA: TGTGCCAGCAGTCGGGACAGCCAAGAGACCCAGTACTTC

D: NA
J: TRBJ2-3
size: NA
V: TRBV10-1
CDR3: CASSESIGADTQYF
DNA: TGCGCCAGCAGTGAGTCGATAGGGGCAGATACGCAGTATTTT

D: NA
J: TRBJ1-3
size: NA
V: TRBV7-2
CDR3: CASSLQPSNKRSGNTIYF
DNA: TGTGCCAGCAGCTTACAGCCGAGTAACAAGCGCTCTGGAAACACCATATATTTT

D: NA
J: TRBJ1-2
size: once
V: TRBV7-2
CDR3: CASSPQGRPDSGYTF
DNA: TGTGCCAGCAGCCCACAGGGACGGCCCGACTCTGGCTACACCTTC

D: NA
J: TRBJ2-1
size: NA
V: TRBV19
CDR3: CASSARRGGEHYNEQFF
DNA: TGTGCCAGTAGTGCCCGGAGGGGGGGGGAACACTACAATGAGCAGTTCTTC

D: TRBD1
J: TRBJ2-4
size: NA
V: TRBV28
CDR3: CASSLGTGGLNIQYF
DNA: TGTGCCAGCAGCCTCGGGACAGGGGGTTTAAACATTCAGTACTTC

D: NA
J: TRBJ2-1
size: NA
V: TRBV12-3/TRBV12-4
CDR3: CASSPPTGKQFF
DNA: TGTGCCAGCAGTCCCCCCACGGGGAAGCAGTTCTTC

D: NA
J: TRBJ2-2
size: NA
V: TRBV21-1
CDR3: CASSRNDRGRTGELFF
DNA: TGTGCCAGCAGCAGAAACGACAGGGGTAGGACCGGGGAGCTGTTTTTT

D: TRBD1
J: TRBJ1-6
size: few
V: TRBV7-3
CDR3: CASSPDRDSPLHF
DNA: TGTGCCAGCAGCCCGGACAGGGATTCACCCCTCCACTTT

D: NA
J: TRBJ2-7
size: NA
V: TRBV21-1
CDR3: CASRNPSGRYEQYF
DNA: TGTGCCAGCAGAAATCCTAGCGGCCGTTACGAGCAGTACTTC

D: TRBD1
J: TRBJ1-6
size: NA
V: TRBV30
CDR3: CAWISDRGSPLHF
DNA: TGTGCCTGGATTTCGGACAGGGGTTCACCCCTCCACTTT

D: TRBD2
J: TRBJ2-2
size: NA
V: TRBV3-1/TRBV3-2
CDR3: CASSRAGGQNPGELFF
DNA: TGTGCCAGCAGCCGGGCGGGAGGGCAAAATCCCGGGGAGCTGTTTTTT

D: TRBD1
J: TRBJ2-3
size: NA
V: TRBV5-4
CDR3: CASGTGADTQYF
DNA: TGTGCCTCAGGGACAGGGGCCGATACGCAGTATTTT